Below, one TCR beta chain is given with its context. These data are taken from a study of blood T cell repertoires in COVID-19. The data were produced by immunoSEQ multiplex PCR, yet TCRdb's version contains in-frame clones alone and is incomplete. The table shows some 55,000 clones, with approximately 80% occurring only once. Germline values: CDR1 SGHDT, CDR2 YYEEEE. V lost 4 bases and J 4 bases, leaving 14 bases between the germline ends. This CDR3 is 14 amino acids long. Sequenced input: peripheral blood. The chain recombines TRBV5-6 with TRBJ2-5, with D possibly TRBD2 on 5 matching bases. This TCR was sampled from a man between 65 and 85 years old with active or convalescent COVID-19. As DNA, the CDR3 is TGTGCCAGCAGCGCGGACGGAGGAAGAGAGACCCAGTACTTC. Translation gives CASSADGGRETQYF. Full variable domain (rest looked up from reference TRBV5-6 and TRBJ2-5): DAGVTQSPTHLIKTRGQQVTLRCSPKSGHDTVSWYQQALGQGPQFIFQYYEEEERQRGNFPDRFSGHQFPNYSSELNVNALLLGDSALYLCASSADGGRETQYFGPGTRLLVL.